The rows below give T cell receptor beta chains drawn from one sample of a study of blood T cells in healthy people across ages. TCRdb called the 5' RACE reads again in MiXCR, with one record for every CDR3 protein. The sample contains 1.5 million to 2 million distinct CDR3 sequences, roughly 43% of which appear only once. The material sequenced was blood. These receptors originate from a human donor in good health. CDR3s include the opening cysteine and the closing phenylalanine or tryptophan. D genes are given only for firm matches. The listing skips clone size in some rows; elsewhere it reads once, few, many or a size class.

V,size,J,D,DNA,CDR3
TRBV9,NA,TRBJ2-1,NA,TGTGCCAGCAGCGCAGGAGGCGGCGGGTGGGATGAGCAGTTCTTC,CASSAGGGGWDEQFF
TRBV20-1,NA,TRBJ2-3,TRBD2,TGCAGTGCTCAGGGAGCCGGGACTAGCGGGGGGGCCGGAGATACGCAGTATTTT,CSAQGAGTSGGAGDTQYF
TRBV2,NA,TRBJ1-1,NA,TGTGCCAGCAGTGAAGGAGTTGTAATGAACACTGAAGCTTTCTTT,CASSEGVVMNTEAFF
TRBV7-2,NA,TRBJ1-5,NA,TGTGCCAGCAGCTTGGAGGCAGGGTTGGATCAGCCCCAGCATTTT,CASSLEAGLDQPQHF
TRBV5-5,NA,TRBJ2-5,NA,TGTGCCAGCAGCTCGGGACGTACTCAAGAGACCCAGTACTTC,CASSSGRTQETQYF
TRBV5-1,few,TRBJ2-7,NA,TGCGCCAGCAGCTTGGTTAGCGGAGCTTACTACGAGCAGTACTTC,CASSLVSGAYYEQYF
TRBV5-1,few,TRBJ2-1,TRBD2,TGCGCCAGCAGCTGGGAGCGGGGGGCCTACAATGAGCAGTTCTTC,CASSWERGAYNEQFF
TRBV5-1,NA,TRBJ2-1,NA,TGCGCCAGCAGTCTATTGCCATCGAGCTCCTACAATGAGCAGTTCTTC,CASSLLPSSSYNEQFF
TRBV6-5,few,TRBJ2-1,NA,TGTGCCAGCAGTTCCCGGGCAGGGGGACTCAATGAGCAGTTCTTC,CASSSRAGGLNEQFF
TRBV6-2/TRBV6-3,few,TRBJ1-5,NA,TGTGCCAGTAGTTACTCGTACCAGGGGAATCAGCCCCAGCATTTT,CASSYSYQGNQPQHF
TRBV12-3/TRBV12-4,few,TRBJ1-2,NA,TGTGCCAGCAGTTTATCCGGGATCAAGAACTATGGCTACACCTTC,CASSLSGIKNYGYTF
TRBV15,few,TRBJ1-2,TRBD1,TGTGCCACCAGCAGAGTTATCGGACAGGGCGATGGCTACACCTTC,CATSRVIGQGDGYTF
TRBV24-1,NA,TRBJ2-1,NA,TGTGCCACCGGTAATTCCTACAATGAGCAGTTCTTC,CATGNSYNEQFF
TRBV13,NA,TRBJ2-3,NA,TGTGCCAGCAGTGAAGGCCTAGATACGCAGTATTTT,CASSEGLDTQYF
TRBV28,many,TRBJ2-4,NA,TGTGCCAGCAGCCGAACCCAGGGGTCATTAGACATTCAGTACTTC,CASSRTQGSLDIQYF
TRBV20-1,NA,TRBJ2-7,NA,TGCAGTGCTATTCCCGAGAGTGCCTCCTACGAGCAGTACTTC,CSAIPESASYEQYF
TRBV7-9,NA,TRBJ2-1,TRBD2,TGTGCCAGCAGCTTAGGTGGCGGGGGGGCTGAGGAGCAGTTCTTC,CASSLGGGGAEEQFF
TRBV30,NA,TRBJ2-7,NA,TGTGCCTGGGCCTTAACCCCCTACGAGCAGTACTTC,CAWALTPYEQYF
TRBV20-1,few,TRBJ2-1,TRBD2,TGCAGTGCTAGTTTCCGAATAGCGGGGGTCGATGAGCAGTTCTTC,CSASFRIAGVDEQFF
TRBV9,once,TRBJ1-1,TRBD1,TGTGTCAGCAGCGTAGACAGGGGGACTGAAGCTTTCTTT,CVSSVDRGTEAFF
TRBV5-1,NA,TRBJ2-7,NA,TGCGCCAGCAGCTTCCAACCCGGGACACCCTCCTACGAGCAGTACTTC,CASSFQPGTPSYEQYF
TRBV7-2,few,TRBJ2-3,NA,TGTGCCAGCAGCCCGAGCTGGGGGTTCGGGGGAGATACGCAGTATTTT,CASSPSWGFGGDTQYF
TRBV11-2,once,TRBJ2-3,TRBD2,TGTGCCAGCAGCTTACGCGGGGGAAACCCTCCAGATACGCAGTATTTT,CASSLRGGNPPDTQYF
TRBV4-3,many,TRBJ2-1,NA,TGCGCCAGCAGCCCGGGCCGCGAGTATAATGAGCAGTTCTTC,CASSPGREYNEQFF
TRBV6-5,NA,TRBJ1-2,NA,TGTGCCAGCAGTTACTCGAGCACAGGCAGCTATGGCTACACCTTC,CASSYSSTGSYGYTF
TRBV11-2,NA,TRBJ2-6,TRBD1,TGTGCCAGCAGGTCCCTCCGGGACAGGCTTTCCGCTCGCGTCCTGACTTTC,CASRSLRDRLSARVLTF
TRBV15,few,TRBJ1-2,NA,TGTGCCACCAGCAGAGTGGGGGCGCCCGGGGGCTACACCTTC,CATSRVGAPGGYTF
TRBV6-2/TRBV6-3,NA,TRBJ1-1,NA,TGTGCCAGCAGTCACACGGACCCGGAGAACACTGAAGCTTTCTTT,CASSHTDPENTEAFF
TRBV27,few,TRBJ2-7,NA,TGTGCCAGCAGTTTGGGCAGTGTTTACGAGCAGTACTTC,CASSLGSVYEQYF
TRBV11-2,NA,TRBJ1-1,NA,TGTGCCAGCAGCTTGAACAGGGTATCGGCTGAAGCTTTCTTT,CASSLNRVSAEAFF
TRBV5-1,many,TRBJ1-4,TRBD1,TGTGCCAGCAGCCTGGGACAGAATAATGAAAAACTGTTTTTT,CASSLGQNNEKLFF
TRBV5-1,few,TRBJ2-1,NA,TGCGCCAGCAGCTTTGATCCGAGAGTCTCCTACAATGAGCAGTTCTTC,CASSFDPRVSYNEQFF
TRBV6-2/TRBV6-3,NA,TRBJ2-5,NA,TGTGCCAGCAGTTCACCCGGGGGTGGCGAAGAGACCCAGTACTTC,CASSSPGGGEETQYF
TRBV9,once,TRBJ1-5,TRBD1,TGTGCCGGCAGTACCGGTGGGACAGGGGTCCAGCCCCAGCATTTT,CAGSTGGTGVQPQHF
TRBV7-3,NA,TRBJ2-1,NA,TGTGCCAGCAGCTTAAGTGGGGCCAGGCTGTTCTTC,CASSLSGARLFF
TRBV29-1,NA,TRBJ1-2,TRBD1,TGCAGCGTTGGACAGGGGATCGGTGGCGGCTACACCTTC,CSVGQGIGGGYTF
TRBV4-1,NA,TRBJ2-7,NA,TGCGCCAGCAGCCAAGAGTCCCGGAGCCTTGTTCGATACGAGCAGTACTTC,CASSQESRSLVRYEQYF
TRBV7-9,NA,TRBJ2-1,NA,TGTGCCAGCAGCGGCGCGCGGGGTTCCTACAATGAGCAGTTCTTC,CASSGARGSYNEQFF
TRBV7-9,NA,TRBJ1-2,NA,TGTGCCAGCAGCTTAAACCCGGCAGACCCCTGGAATGGCTACACCTTC,CASSLNPADPWNGYTF
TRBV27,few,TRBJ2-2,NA,TGTGCCAGCAGCCCTAACATAACACCATTTGGCGTCACCGGGGAGCTGTTTTTT,CASSPNITPFGVTGELFF